This is a list of T cell receptor beta chains from one sample in a study of CD8 T cells in ankylosing spondylitis. TCRdb re-called the 5' RACE reads through MiXCR, storing one row per CDR3 protein. This sample yields about 540,000 distinct CDR3 sequences, of which roughly 13% are seen a single time; under 7.5% belongs to the top ten. The specimen was blood, either unsorted or a sorted T cell fraction (not recorded which). These receptors all stem from a male donor with ankylosing spondylitis. Both conserved end residues are part of each CDR3. A D gene is named only where the DNA matches it firmly. The size entry is marked missing in some rows and otherwise reads once, few, many or a size class.

DNA	CDR3	size	V	D	J
TGTGCCAGCAGCCAGGGTTCGCTAGCGGGAGTAGGTGTTCCTGGGGCCAACGTCCTGACTTTC	CASSQGSLAGVGVPGANVLTF	-	TRBV4-2	TRBD2	TRBJ2-6
TGCGCCAGCAGCTTGGGACTCCGGGACAGGGGGCGAAACACTGAAGCTTTCTTT	CASSLGLRDRGRNTEAFF	many	TRBV5-1	TRBD1	TRBJ1-1
TGCAGCGTTGATGACAGGGGGCTTACTGAAGCTTTCTTT	CSVDDRGLTEAFF	few	TRBV29-1	TRBD1	TRBJ1-1
TGTGCCAGCAACCCGAGGTTCCTCCCGGTAGAGCAGTTCTTC	CASNPRFLPVEQFF	few	TRBV6-1	-	TRBJ2-1
TGTGCCAGCAGTTTGAAGAGGACAGGGGTGTCAGATACGCAGTATTTT	CASSLKRTGVSDTQYF	-	TRBV12-3/TRBV12-4	TRBD1	TRBJ2-3
TGCAGCGTTGTTAAAGCGGGGGAATACAATGAGCAGTTCTTC	CSVVKAGEYNEQFF	many	TRBV29-1	TRBD2	TRBJ2-1
TGTGCCAGCAAGCCGGGTGAAGGGGAGCTGTTTTTT	CASKPGEGELFF	-	TRBV12-3/TRBV12-4	-	TRBJ2-2
TGTGCCAGCAGCCAGAACGGACAGGGGGACACTGAAGCTTTCTTT	CASSQNGQGDTEAFF	-	TRBV3-1	TRBD1	TRBJ1-1
TGTGCCAGCACCCCCATAGCGGGAGGGTCAGATACGCAGTATTTT	CASTPIAGGSDTQYF	-	TRBV7-9	TRBD2	TRBJ2-3
TGCGCCAGCAGCTTGGAGGGTCCCCACCGCCAAGAGACCCAGTACTTC	CASSLEGPHRQETQYF	few	TRBV5-1	-	TRBJ2-5
TGTGCCAGCAGCCTGGACAGGACCCAAGAGACCCAGTACTTC	CASSLDRTQETQYF	-	TRBV5-6	TRBD1	TRBJ2-5
TGTGCCAGCGATCAGGCGATCTATGGCTACACCTTC	CASDQAIYGYTF	-	TRBV2	-	TRBJ1-2
TGCGCCAGCAGCCCCCCAGGAGGTTGGGGAAACATTCAGTACTTC	CASSPPGGWGNIQYF	-	TRBV4-1	-	TRBJ2-4
TGTGCCAGCAGTTCAGGACTAGCGGAGCAGTACTTC	CASSSGLAEQYF	-	TRBV12-3/TRBV12-4	TRBD2	TRBJ2-7
TGTGCCAGCAGTCCAGGGACTAGCGGGGCCTACAATGAGCAGTTCTTC	CASSPGTSGAYNEQFF	many	TRBV11-2	TRBD2	TRBJ2-1
TGTGCCAGTAGGGGGGGCGGGAGGTCCTACAATGAGCAGTTCTTC	CASRGGGRSYNEQFF	-	TRBV19	TRBD2	TRBJ2-1
TGTGCCAGCAGTCTGACAGGGGGCAGAGATACGCAGTATTTT	CASSLTGGRDTQYF	-	TRBV12-3/TRBV12-4	TRBD1	TRBJ2-3
TGTGCCAGCAGCTTGGGGGGGACAGACACCGGGGAGCTGTTTTTT	CASSLGGTDTGELFF	-	TRBV5-6	TRBD1	TRBJ2-2
TGTGCCAGCAGCTTCGGCTTTCCTTATAGCAATCAGCCCCAGCATTTT	CASSFGFPYSNQPQHF	-	TRBV7-2	-	TRBJ1-5
TGCAGCGTTGACCGAGGGGGGTTGGGCACTGAAGCTTTCTTT	CSVDRGGLGTEAFF	many	TRBV29-1	-	TRBJ1-1
TGTGCCAGCACCTTAGAAAGCGACAATGAGCAGTTCTTC	CASTLESDNEQFF	many	TRBV7-9	-	TRBJ2-1
TGTGCCAGCAGTTTAGGGTGGGGTGATAATGAAAAACTGTTTTTT	CASSLGWGDNEKLFF	many	TRBV12-3/TRBV12-4	-	TRBJ1-4
TGTGCCAGCAGCTCTTCGGGACAGGCCAATTCACCCCTCCACTTT	CASSSSGQANSPLHF	few	TRBV7-2	TRBD1	TRBJ1-6
TGTGCCAGCAGCTTTAACACGAACACTGAAGCTTTCTTT	CASSFNTNTEAFF	-	TRBV11-2	-	TRBJ1-1
TGTGCCAGCAGTTTAGGACAGGGTTTCAATGAGCAGTTCTTC	CASSLGQGFNEQFF	few	TRBV27	TRBD1	TRBJ2-1
TGCAGCGTGGGAGACAGGCTCTATGGCTACACCTTC	CSVGDRLYGYTF	few	TRBV29-1	-	TRBJ1-2
TGCGCCAGCAGCTTGGCCGCGGAAACAGGATCATACGAGCAGTACTTC	CASSLAAETGSYEQYF	-	TRBV5-1	-	TRBJ2-7
TGTGCCAGCAGTTTAGACAGGGCGAATCAGCCCCAGCATTTT	CASSLDRANQPQHF	many	TRBV12-3/TRBV12-4	-	TRBJ1-5
TGTGCCAGCAGTTCACCGGGACTAGCGAACTACGAGCAGTACTTC	CASSSPGLANYEQYF	-	TRBV12-3/TRBV12-4	TRBD2	TRBJ2-7